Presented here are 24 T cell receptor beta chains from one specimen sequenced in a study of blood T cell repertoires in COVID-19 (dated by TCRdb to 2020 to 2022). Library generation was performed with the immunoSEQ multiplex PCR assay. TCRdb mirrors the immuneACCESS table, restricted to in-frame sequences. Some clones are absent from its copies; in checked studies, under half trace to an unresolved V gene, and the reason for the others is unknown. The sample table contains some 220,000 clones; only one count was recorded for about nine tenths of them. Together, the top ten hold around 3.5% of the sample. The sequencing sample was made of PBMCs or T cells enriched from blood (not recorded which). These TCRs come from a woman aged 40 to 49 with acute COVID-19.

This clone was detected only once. The CDR3 is CASSLPQRGGPSYEQYF. CDR3 DNA: TGTGCCAGCAGCTTACCCCAGCGGGGGGGCCCGTCCTACGAGCAGTACTTC. This chain joins TRBV13 and TRBJ2-7; 10 bases match TRBD2. Unmatched junction bases numbered 8, after V lost 2 bases and J lost 1 base. Germline CDR1 PRHDT, CDR2 FYEKMQ (reference sequence). The CDR3 length is 17 residues. Using reference TRBV13 and TRBJ2-7 for the parts outside the CDR3, the full variable domain is AAGVIQSPRHLIKEKRETATLKCYPIPRHDTVYWYQQGPGQDPQFLISFYEKMQSDKGSIPDRFSAQQFSDYHSELNMSSLELGDSALYFCASSLPQRGGPSYEQYFGPGTRLTVT.

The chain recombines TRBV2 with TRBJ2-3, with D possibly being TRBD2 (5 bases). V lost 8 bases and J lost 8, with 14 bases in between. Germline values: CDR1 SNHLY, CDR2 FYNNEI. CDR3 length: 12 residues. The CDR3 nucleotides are TGTGCCAGCCCCACATTACGGGGTACGCAGTATTTT. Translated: CASPTLRGTQYF.

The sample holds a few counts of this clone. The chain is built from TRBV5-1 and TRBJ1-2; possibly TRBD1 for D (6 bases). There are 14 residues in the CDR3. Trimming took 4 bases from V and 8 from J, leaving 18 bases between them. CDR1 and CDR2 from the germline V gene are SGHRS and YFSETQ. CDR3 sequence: CASSITQGIEGYTF. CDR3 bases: TGCGCCAGCAGCATAACACAGGGTATTGAGGGCTACACCTTC. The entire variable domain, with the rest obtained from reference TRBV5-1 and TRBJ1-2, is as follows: KAGVTQTPRYLIKTRGQQVTLSCSPISGHRSVSWYQQTPGQGLQFLFEYFSETQRNKGNFPGRFSGRQFSNSRSEMNVSTLELGDSALYLCASSITQGIEGYTFGSGTRLTVV.

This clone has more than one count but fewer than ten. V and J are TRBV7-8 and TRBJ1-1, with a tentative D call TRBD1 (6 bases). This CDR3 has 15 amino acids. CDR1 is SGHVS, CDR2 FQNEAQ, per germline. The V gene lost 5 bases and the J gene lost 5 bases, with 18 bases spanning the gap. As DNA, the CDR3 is TGTGCCAGCAGCAGAAACAGGGTCAGACGGACTGAAGCTTTCTTT. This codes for CASSRNRVRRTEAFF.

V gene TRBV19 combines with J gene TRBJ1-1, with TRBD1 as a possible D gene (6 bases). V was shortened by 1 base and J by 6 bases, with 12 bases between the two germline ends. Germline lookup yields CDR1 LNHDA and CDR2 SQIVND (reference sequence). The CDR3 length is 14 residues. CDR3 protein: CASSIAGTSSEAFF. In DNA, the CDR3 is TGTGCCAGTAGTATAGCCGGGACATCTTCTGAAGCTTTCTTT.

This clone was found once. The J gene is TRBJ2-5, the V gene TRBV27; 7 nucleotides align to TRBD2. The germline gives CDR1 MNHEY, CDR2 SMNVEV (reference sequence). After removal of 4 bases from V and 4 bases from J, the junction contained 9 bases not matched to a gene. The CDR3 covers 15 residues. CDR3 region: CASSSQSGRVETQYF. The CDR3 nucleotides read TGTGCCAGCAGTTCACAATCAGGGAGGGTAGAGACCCAGTACTTC.

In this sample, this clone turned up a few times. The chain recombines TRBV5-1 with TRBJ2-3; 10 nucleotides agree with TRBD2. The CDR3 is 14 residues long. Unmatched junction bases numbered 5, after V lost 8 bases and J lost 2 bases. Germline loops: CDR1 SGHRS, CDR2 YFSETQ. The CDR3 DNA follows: TGCGCCAGTGCTAGCGGGGGTACCACAGATACGCAGTATTTT. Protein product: CASASGGTTDTQYF.

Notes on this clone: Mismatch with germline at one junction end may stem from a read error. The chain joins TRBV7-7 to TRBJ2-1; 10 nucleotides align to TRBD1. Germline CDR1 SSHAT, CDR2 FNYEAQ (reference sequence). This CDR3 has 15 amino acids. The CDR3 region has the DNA TGTGCTAGCAGCCTTATGGGGACAGGGGAAGGTGAGCAGTTCTTC. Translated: CASSLMGTGEGEQFF.

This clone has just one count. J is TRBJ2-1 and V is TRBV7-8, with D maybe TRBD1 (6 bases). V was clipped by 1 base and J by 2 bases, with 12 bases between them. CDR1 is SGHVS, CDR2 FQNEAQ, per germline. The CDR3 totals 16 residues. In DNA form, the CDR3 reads TGTGCCAGCAGCTTAGTCAGGGGAAAGCCCTACAATGAGCAGTTCTTC. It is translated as CASSLVRGKPYNEQFF.

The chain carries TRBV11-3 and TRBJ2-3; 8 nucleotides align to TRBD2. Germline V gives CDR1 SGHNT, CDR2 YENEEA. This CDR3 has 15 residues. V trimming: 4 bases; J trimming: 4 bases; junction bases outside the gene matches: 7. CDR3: CASSYTGGLADTQYF. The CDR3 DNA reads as TGTGCCAGCAGCTATACGGGGGGGCTGGCAGATACGCAGTATTTT. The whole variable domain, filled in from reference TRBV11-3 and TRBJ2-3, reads EAGVVQSPRYKIIEKKQPVAFWCNPISGHNTLYWYLQNLGQGPELLIRYENEEAVDDSQLPKDRFSAERLKGVDSTLKIQPAELGDSAVYLCASSYTGGLADTQYFGPGTRLTVL.

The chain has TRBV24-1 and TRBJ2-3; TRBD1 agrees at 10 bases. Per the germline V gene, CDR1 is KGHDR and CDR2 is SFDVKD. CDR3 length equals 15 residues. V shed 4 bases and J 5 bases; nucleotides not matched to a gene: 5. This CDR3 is CATSDSGTGEDTQYF. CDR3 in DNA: TGTGCCACCAGTGACTCCGGGACAGGGGAAGATACGCAGTATTTT.

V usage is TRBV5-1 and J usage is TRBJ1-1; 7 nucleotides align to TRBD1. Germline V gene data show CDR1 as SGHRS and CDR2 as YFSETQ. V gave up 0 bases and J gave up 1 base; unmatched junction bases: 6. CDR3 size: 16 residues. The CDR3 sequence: CASSLGQGGGNTEAFF. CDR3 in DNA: TGCGCCAGCAGCTTGGGACAGGGCGGCGGGAACACTGAAGCTTTCTTT.

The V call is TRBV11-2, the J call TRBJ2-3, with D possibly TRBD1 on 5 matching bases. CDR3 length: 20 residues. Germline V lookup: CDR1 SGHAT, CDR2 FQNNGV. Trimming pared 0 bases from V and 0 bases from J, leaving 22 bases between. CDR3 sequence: CASSLDPVSFTGTSTDTQYF. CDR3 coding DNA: TGTGCCAGCAGCTTAGATCCCGTGTCCTTTACAGGCACTAGCACAGATACGCAGTATTTT. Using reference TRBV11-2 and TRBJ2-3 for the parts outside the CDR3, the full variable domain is EAGVAQSPRYKIIEKRQSVAFWCNPISGHATLYWYQQILGQGPKLLIQFQNNGVVDDSQLPKDRFSAERLKGVDSTLKIQPAKLEDSAVYLCASSLDPVSFTGTSTDTQYFGPGTRLTVL.

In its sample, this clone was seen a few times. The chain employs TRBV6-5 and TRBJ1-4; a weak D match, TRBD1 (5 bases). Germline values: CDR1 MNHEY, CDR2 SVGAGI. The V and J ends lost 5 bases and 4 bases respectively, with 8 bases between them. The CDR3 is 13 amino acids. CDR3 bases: TGTGCCAGCAGTCTGACAGTTAATGAAAAACTGTTTTTT. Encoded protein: CASSLTVNEKLFF.

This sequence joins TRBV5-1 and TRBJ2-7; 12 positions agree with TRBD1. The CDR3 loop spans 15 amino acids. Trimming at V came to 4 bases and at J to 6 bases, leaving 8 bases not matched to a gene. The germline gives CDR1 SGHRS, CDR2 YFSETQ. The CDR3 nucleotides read TGCGCCAGCAGCCCCGGTGGGACAGGGGGCCGCGAGCAGTACTTC. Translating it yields CASSPGGTGGREQYF.

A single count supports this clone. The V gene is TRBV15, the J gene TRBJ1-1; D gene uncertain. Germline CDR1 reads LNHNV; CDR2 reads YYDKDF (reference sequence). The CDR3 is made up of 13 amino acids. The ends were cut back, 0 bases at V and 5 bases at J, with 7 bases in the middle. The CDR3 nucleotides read TGTGCCACCAGCAGAGATTTGCAGACTGAAGCTTTCTTT. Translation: CATSRDLQTEAFF.

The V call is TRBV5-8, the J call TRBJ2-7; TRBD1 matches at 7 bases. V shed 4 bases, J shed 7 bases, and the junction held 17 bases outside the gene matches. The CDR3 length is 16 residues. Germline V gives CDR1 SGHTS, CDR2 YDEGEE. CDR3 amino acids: CASSRLGTVGEWEQYF. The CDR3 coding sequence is TGTGCCAGCAGCCGTCTCGGGACAGTCGGGGAGTGGGAGCAGTACTTC.

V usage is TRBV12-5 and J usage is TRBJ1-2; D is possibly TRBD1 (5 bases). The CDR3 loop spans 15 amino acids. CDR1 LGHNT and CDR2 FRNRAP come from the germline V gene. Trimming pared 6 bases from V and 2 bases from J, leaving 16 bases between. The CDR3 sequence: CASGPDSNPNYGYTF. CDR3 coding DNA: TGTGCTAGTGGACCCGACAGCAACCCCAACTATGGCTACACCTTC.

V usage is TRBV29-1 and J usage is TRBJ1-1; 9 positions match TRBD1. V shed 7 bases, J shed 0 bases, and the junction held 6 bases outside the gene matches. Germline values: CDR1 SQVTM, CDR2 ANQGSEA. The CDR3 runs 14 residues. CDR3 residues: CSALDRGMNTEAFF. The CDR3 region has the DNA TGCAGCGCCCTCGACAGGGGGATGAACACTGAAGCTTTCTTT.

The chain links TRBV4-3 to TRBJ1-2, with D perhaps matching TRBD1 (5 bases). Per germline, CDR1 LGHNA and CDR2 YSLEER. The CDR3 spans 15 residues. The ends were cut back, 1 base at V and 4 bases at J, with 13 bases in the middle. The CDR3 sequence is CASSQGGGSSYGYTF. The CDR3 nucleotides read TGCGCCAGCAGCCAAGGGGGGGGATCTAGCTATGGCTACACCTTC.

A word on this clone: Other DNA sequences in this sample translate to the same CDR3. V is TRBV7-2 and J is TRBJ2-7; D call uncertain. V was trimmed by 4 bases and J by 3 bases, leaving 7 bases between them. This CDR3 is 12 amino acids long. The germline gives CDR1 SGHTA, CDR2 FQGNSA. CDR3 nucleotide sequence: TGTGCCAGCAGCTCCACTGGCTACGAGCAGTACTTC. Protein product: CASSSTGYEQYF.

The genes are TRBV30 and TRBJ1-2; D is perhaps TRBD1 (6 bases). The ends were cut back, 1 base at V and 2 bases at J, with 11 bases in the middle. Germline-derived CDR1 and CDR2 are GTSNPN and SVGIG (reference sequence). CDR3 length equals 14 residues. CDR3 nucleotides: TGTGCCTGGAGTGACAGGGTTTGGAACTATGGCTACACCTTC. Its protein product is CAWSDRVWNYGYTF.

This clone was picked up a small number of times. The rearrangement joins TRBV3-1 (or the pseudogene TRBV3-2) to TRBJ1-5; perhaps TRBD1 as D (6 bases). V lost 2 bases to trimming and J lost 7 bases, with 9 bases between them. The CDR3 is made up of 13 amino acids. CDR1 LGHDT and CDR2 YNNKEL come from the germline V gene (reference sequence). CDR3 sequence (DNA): TGTGCCAGCAGCCAATTACAGGGCCAGCCCCAGCATTTT. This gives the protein CASSQLQGQPQHF.

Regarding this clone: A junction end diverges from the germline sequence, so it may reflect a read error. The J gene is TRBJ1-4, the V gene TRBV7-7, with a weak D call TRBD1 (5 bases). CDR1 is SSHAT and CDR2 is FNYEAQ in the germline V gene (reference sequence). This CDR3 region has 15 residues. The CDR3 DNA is TGTGCTAGCAGCTTGACTGTGGGGCTAAATGAAAAACTGTTTTTT. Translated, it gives CASSLTVGLNEKLFF. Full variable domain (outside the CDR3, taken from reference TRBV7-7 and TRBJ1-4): GAGVSQSPRYKVTKRGQDVTLRCDPISSHATLYWYQQALGQGPEFLTYFNYEAQPDKSGLPSDRFSAERPEGSISTLTIQRTEQRDSAMYRCASSLTVGLNEKLFFGSGTQLSVL.